Listed here is a single TCR beta chain. Its antigen is currently unknown. These data belong to a study of T cell repertoires in cytomegalovirus infection. The wider study: CMV epitopes, recently identified HLA-C-restricted and well-studied HLA-B-restricted, were used. Matching HLA type, along with CMV infection, was indicated by public TCR beta signatures. Study-level points and caveats: People with CMV and the relevant HLA were identified by cumulative public TCR beta family frequency.

TCRdb recomputed calls from the reads with MiXCR, one row per CDR3 protein. The top ten clones hold approximately 18% of a sample with 640,000 or so distinct CDR3 sequences, roughly a third of them seen once. The CDR3 loop spans 13 amino acids. J lost 4 bases, V lost 2 bases, and 0 bases had no gene match. Germline lookup yields CDR1 DFQATT and CDR2 SNEGSKA (reference sequence). The input for sequencing was cultured PBMCs, taken from culture after CMV antigen stimulation. V is TRBV20-1 and J is TRBJ2-3; 10 bases line up with TRBD2. This clonotype originated in a human donor in good health (CMV status not recorded). Some clones in this sample may be carry-over from other donors' samples. DNA for the CDR3: TGCAGTGCTAGACTAGCGGGAGCAGATACGCAGTATTTT. Its protein product is CSARLAGADTQYF.